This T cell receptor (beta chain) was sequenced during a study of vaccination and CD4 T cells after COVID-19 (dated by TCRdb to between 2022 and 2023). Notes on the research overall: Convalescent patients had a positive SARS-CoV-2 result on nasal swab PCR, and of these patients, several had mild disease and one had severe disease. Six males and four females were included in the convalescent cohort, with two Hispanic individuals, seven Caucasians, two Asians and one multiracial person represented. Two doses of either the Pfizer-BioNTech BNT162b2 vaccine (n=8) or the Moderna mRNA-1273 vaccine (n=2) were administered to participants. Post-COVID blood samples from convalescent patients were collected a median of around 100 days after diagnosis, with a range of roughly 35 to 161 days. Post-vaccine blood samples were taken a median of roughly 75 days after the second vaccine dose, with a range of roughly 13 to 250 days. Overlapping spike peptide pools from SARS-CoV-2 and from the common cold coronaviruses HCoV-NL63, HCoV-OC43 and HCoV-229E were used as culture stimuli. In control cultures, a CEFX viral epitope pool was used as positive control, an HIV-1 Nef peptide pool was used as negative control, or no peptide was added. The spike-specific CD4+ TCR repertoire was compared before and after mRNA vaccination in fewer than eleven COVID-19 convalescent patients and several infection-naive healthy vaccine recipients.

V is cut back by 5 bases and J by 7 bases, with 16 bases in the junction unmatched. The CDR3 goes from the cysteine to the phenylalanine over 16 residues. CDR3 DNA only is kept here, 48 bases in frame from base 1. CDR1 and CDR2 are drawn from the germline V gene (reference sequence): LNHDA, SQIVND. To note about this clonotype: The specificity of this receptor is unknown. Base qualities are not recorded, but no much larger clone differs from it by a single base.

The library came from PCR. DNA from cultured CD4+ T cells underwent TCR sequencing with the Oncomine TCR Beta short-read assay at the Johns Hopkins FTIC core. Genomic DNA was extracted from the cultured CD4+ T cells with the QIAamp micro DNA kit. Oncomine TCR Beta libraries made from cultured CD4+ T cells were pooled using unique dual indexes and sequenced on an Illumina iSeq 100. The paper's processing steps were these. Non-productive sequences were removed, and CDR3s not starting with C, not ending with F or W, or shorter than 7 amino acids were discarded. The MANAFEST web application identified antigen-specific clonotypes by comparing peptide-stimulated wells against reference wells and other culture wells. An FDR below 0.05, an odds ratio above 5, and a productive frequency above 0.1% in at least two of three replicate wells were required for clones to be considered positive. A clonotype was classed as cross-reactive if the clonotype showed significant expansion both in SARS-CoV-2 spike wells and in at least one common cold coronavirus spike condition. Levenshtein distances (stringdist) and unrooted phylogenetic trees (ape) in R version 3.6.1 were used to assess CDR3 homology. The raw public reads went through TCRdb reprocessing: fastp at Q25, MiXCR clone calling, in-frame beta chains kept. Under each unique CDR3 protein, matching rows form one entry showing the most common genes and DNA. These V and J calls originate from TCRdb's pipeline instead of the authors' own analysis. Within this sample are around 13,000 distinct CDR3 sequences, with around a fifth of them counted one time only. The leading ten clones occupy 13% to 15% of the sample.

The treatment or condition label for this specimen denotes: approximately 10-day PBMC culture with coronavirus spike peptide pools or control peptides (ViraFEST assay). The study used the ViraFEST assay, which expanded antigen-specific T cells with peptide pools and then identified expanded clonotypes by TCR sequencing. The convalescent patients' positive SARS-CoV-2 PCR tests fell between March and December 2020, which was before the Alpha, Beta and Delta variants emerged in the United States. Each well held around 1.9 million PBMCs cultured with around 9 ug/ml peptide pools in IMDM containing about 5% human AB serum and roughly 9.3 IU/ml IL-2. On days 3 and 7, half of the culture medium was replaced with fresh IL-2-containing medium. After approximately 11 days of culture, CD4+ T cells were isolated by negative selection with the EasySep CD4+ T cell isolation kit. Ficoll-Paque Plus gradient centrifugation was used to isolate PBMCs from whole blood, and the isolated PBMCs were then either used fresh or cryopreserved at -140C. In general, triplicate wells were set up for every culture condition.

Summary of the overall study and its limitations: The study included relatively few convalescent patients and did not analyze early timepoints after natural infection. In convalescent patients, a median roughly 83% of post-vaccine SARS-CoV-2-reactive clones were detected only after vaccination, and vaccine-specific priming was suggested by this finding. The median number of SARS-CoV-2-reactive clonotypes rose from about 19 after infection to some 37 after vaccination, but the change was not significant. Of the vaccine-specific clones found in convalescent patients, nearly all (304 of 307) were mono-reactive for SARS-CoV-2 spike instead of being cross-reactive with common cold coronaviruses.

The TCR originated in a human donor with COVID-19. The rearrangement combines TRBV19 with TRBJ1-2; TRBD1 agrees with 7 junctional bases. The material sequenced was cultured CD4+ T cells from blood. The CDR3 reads CASSASRQGGAGGYTF. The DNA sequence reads TGTGCCAGTAGTGCCTCCCGGCAGGGGGGCGCAGGTGGCTACACCTTC.